Below, 21 T cell receptor beta chains from the same sample are listed, as sequenced in a study of CD8 T cells in Susac syndrome (dated by TCRdb to about 2019). The method behind the library was the immunoSEQ multiplex PCR assay. RNA was extracted using the RNeasy kit, and about 0.45 to 1 ug of the RNA was reverse transcribed with random hexamers. TCRdb reworked the public reads: Q25 trimming with fastp, MiXCR clone assembly, productive beta chains retained. Each record represents a unique CDR3 protein, reported with the most common genes and DNA among its rows. The sample data list under 200,000 distinct CDR3 sequences, and 90% to 95% of these were observed just once. The top ten hold 0.12% of the sample. The sample comprised CD4+ T cells from PBMCs. These receptors came from a human donor with Susac syndrome.

V is TRBV20-1 and J is TRBJ1-1; D not certain. Germline CDR1 reads DFQATT; CDR2 reads SNEGSKA (reference sequence). Trimming took off 4 bases at V and 0 bases at J, with 6 bases between the two ends. The CDR3 totals 12 residues. The CDR3 is CSAKVLNTEAFF. CDR3 sequence (DNA): TGCAGTGCTAAGGTACTGAACACTGAAGCTTTCTTT.

This chain connects TRBV20-1 to TRBJ1-5, with D unclear. This CDR3 spans 17 amino acids. Trimming cost V 4 bases and J 6 bases, with 25 bases left between them. Germline V lookup: CDR1 DFQATT, CDR2 SNEGSKA (reference sequence). The CDR3 coding sequence is TGCAGTGCTATTAATGACAAAGTGAGGCACAATGCTCAGCCCCAGCATTTT. It yields the protein CSAINDKVRHNAQPQHF.

The V gene is TRBV29-1, the J gene TRBJ2-2; weak D call: TRBD1 (7 bases). Trimming cost V 3 bases and J 5 bases, with 22 bases left between them. There are 17 residues in the CDR3. Germline CDR1 reads SQVTM; CDR2 reads ANQGSEA. The CDR3 DNA reads TGCAGCGTTGATGGGGGGTACCGGACAGGAGGGACCGGGGAGCTGTTTTTT. This sequence encodes CSVDGGYRTGGTGELFF.

This chain connects TRBV20-1 to TRBJ2-7, with TRBD2 matching over 8 bases. V lost 3 bases to trimming and J lost 7 bases; unmatched junction nucleotides: 8. CDR1 is DFQATT and CDR2 is SNEGSKA in the germline V gene (reference sequence). The CDR3 has 13 residues. The CDR3, as DNA: TGCAGTGCTAGTCGGGGGGGTGAAGGGGAGCAGTACTTC. It is translated as CSASRGGEGEQYF.

This clonotype was counted once. This chain uses TRBV20-1 with TRBJ2-7; D not certain. With 6 bases removed from V and 4 bases from J, the gap between germline ends came to 10 bases. CDR3 length equals 11 residues. Germline loops: CDR1 DFQATT, CDR2 SNEGSKA (reference sequence). This CDR3 is CSAPVEYEQYF. The CDR3 DNA sequence: TGCAGTGCCCCCGTTGAATACGAGCAGTACTTC.

The chain combines TRBV2 with TRBJ2-7; tentative D call: TRBD1 (6 bases). The CDR3 totals 12 residues. Looked up from germline, CDR1 is SNHLY and CDR2 is FYNNEI. The V end was cut by 7 bases, the J end by 3 bases, with 10 bases between. CDR3 residues: CASKRQDYEQYF. The CDR3 DNA is TGTGCCAGCAAACGACAGGACTACGAGCAGTACTTC.

The CDR3 coding sequence is TGTGCCAGCAACGACGCCTTCTATGGCTACACCTTC. Encoded protein: CASNDAFYGYTF. The chain uses TRBV19 and TRBJ1-2; unclear D gene. The CDR3 contains 12 residues. The V end lost 9 bases, the J end lost 4 bases, and 12 bases lay between the germline ends. Germline V CDR1 and CDR2: LNHDA, SQIVND (reference sequence).

The J gene is TRBJ2-6, the V gene TRBV27, with D possibly being TRBD2 (5 bases). CDR3 length equals 18 residues. Germline V lookup: CDR1 MNHEY, CDR2 SMNVEV (reference sequence). Between the trimmed V and J ends, which lost 3 bases and 0 bases, there was a span of 15 bases. CDR3 sequence (DNA): TGTGCCAGCAGTTTTGATGGCAGAGGGAACTCTGGGGCCAACGTCCTGACTTTC. Translated, it gives CASSFDGRGNSGANVLTF.

The chain combines TRBV20-1 with TRBJ1-1; D not certain. V was cut by 6 bases and J by 3 bases, with 11 bases left in between. The germline V gene has CDR1 DFQATT and CDR2 SNEGSKA (reference sequence). The CDR3 covers 12 residues. The CDR3 nucleotides are TGCAGTGCAATCAGTGGCGACACTGAAGCTTTCTTT. This translates into CSAISGDTEAFF.

This rearrangement joins TRBV7-9 to TRBJ2-7; D possibly corresponds to TRBD1 (6 bases). Germline V gene sequence: CDR1 SEHNR, CDR2 FQNEAQ (reference sequence). The CDR3 is 14 residues long. The V gene lost 5 bases and the J gene lost 0 bases, with 11 bases spanning the gap. CDR3 region: CASSPWTDSYEQYF. The CDR3 DNA follows: TGTGCCAGCAGCCCATGGACAGACTCCTACGAGCAGTACTTC. Full variable domain (remainder filled in from reference TRBV7-9 and TRBJ2-7): DTGVSQNPRHKITKRGQNVTFRCDPISEHNRLYWYRQTLGQGPEFLTYFQNEAQLEKSRLLSDRFSAERPKGSFSTLEIQRTEQGDSAMYLCASSPWTDSYEQYFGPGTRLTVT.

This sequence joins TRBV4-1 and TRBJ2-5; TRBD2 might be the D (8 bases). The CDR3 contains 15 residues. Germline-derived CDR1 and CDR2 are MGHRA and YSYEKL. Trimming removed 4 bases from V and 4 bases from J, with 16 bases in between. The CDR3 spells CASSPRGLAGETQYF. The CDR3 DNA sequence: TGCGCCAGCAGCCCGAGGGGGCTAGCGGGAGAGACCCAGTACTTC.

The rearrangement links TRBV29-1 to TRBJ2-3; D assignment may be TRBD1 or TRBD2 (7 bases each). V lost 3 bases and J 0 bases, leaving 16 bases between the germline ends. This CDR3 has 16 residues. Germline CDR1 reads SQVTM; CDR2 reads ANQGSEA. CDR3 amino acids: CSVEGSGGESTDTQYF. The DNA of the CDR3 is TGCAGCGTTGAGGGGTCAGGGGGGGAAAGCACAGATACGCAGTATTTT.

DNA for the CDR3: TGTGCCAGCTCACCACCAACAGGGCCGGTCACCCAGTACTTC. Residues: CASSPPTGPVTQYF. The J gene is TRBJ2-5, the V gene TRBV18; tentative D call: TRBD1 (6 bases). Germline loops: CDR1 KGHSH, CDR2 LQKENI. Trimming left V 0 bases short and J 8 bases short, with 13 bases between. The CDR3 totals 14 residues.

In DNA form, the CDR3 reads TGTGCCAGCAGTGTGTTGGGGCCGAACACTGAAGCTTTCTTT. It is translated as CASSVLGPNTEAFF. This chain joins TRBV2 and TRBJ1-1, with D possibly TRBD1 on 5 matching bases. The germline V gene has CDR1 SNHLY and CDR2 FYNNEI. There are 14 residues in the CDR3. V shed 4 bases and J shed 1 base, with 10 bases lying between them.

The J gene is TRBJ2-7, the V gene TRBV5-1, with a weak D call TRBD2 (6 bases). V shed 0 bases and J shed 6 bases, with 7 bases lying between them. The germline gives CDR1 SGHRS, CDR2 YFSETQ. The CDR3 has 12 residues. CDR3 protein: CASSLEGGEQYF. CDR3 bases: TGCGCCAGCAGCTTGGAGGGAGGCGAGCAGTACTTC.

The chain links TRBV4-3 to TRBJ2-7, with D perhaps given as TRBD1 or TRBD2 (6 bases each). From germline, CDR1 is LGHNA and CDR2 YSLEER. The CDR3 has 15 amino acids. Trimming removed 0 bases at V and 2 bases at J, with 11 bases between. The CDR3 here is CASSQDRGTTYEQYF. CDR3 in DNA: TGCGCCAGCAGCCAAGATCGCGGGACAACCTACGAGCAGTACTTC.

CDR3 DNA sequence: TGTGCCAGCAACCCGGGACAGGGGATCTACGAGCAGTACTTC. Protein: CASNPGQGIYEQYF. The V call is TRBV9, the J call TRBJ2-7; 10 bases map to TRBD1. CDR1 is SGDLS and CDR2 is YYNGEE in the germline V gene. Trimming at V came to 6 bases and at J to 3 bases, leaving 6 bases not matched to a gene. CDR3 size: 14 residues.

The rearrangement uses TRBV6-5 and TRBJ1-2; 8 bases align to TRBD1. Germline V gene lookup returns CDR1 MNHEY and CDR2 SVGAGI. There are 13 residues in the CDR3. Trimming at V came to 8 bases and at J to 7 bases, leaving 9 bases not matched to a gene. CDR3 protein: CASYDRGGFGYTF. As DNA, the CDR3 is TGTGCCAGCTATGACAGGGGAGGATTTGGCTACACCTTC.

The V gene is TRBV24-1, the J gene TRBJ2-3, with D tentatively TRBD2 (5 bases). The length of the CDR3 is 15 residues. Germline V gene sequence: CDR1 KGHDR, CDR2 SFDVKD. Trimming stripped 4 bases from V and 5 bases from J, with 15 bases between. The CDR3 protein is CATSDPSGPGDTQYF. CDR3 nucleotides: TGTGCCACCAGTGACCCCAGCGGTCCCGGAGATACGCAGTATTTT.

The chain combines TRBV27 with TRBJ1-1; 9 bases agree with TRBD1. The CDR3 totals 15 residues. Germline lookup yields CDR1 MNHEY and CDR2 SMNVEV (reference sequence). Germline trimming cut 5 bases from V and 1 base from J; bases unmatched to any gene: 5. The CDR3 sequence: CASSQDRGRNTEAFF. For the CDR3, the DNA is TGTGCCAGCAGTCAGGACAGGGGAAGGAACACTGAAGCTTTCTTT.

The chain is built from TRBV7-9 and TRBJ1-2; perhaps TRBD1 as D (6 bases). The CDR3 loop spans 15 amino acids. V gave up 2 bases and J gave up 3 bases, with 13 bases separating them. CDR1 is SEHNR, CDR2 FQNEAQ, per germline (reference sequence). CDR3 in DNA: TGTGCCAGCAGCTTAAACCAGGGGCTTGACTATGGCTACACCTTC. Encoded protein: CASSLNQGLDYGYTF.